These T cell receptor beta chains were read from a single sample in a study of cytomegalovirus exposure and HLA in healthy donors. TCRdb's table, derived via immunoSEQ multiplex PCR, lists solely in-frame clones and lacks some. The sample has 100,000 to 150,000 clones, roughly 84% seen once. Material for sequencing was PBMCs. These receptors all come from a boy aged 5-17 years in good health and CMV-seronegative. Both conserved end residues are part of each CDR3.

TRBJ2-5 TRBV29-1 CSVGQGETQYF
TRBJ1-2 TRBV19 CASSIGQAVPRGGYTF
TRBJ2-3 TRBV7-9 CASATNRGRDTQYF
TRBJ2-5 TRBV5-1 CASTSQETQYF
TRBJ1-1 TRBV7-9 CASSLLGGDPSEAFF
TRBJ2-5 TRBV7-9 CASSSGVGETQYF
TRBJ2-1 TRBV18 CASSPRDSVFNEQFF
TRBJ1-1 TRBV5-4 CASSPRREGDTEAFF
TRBJ2-3 TRBV6-5 CASSPTSADTQYF
TRBJ2-3 TRBV6-1 CASRPTFASTDTQYF
TRBJ2-3 TRBV4-2 CASSQVNAGGGIDTQYF
TRBJ2-7 TRBV4-3 CASSQGPKQYF
TRBJ2-1 TRBV7-2 CASSPSGTYNEQFF
TRBJ2-3 TRBV7-9 CASSLAGLSLTDTQYF
TRBJ2-7 TRBV18 CASSSTMGSYEQYF
TRBJ2-7 TRBV7-9 CASSLAGQNYEQYF
TRBJ1-4 TRBV4-2 CASSQRQAFYEKLFF
TRBJ1-1 TRBV6-1 CASSEKGSGGTEAFF
TRBJ2-3 TRBV7-3 CASSLNRGPDTQYF
TRBJ1-1 TRBV13 CASSSQDEAFF
TRBJ2-7 TRBV7-2 CASSSSGSSYEQYF
TRBJ2-1 TRBV19 CASSMWGTGNLNEQFF
TRBJ1-3 TRBV5-1 CASRQTGVRSGNTIYF
TRBJ2-7 TRBV9 CASSATGTGPYEQYF
TRBJ2-3 TRBV7-2 CASSLVWASTDTQYF
TRBJ1-2 TRBV6-5 CASSYSRDSNYGYPF
TRBJ2-7 TRBV4-3 CASSQGQTTSYEQYF
TRBJ1-4 TRBV25-1 CASNILNEKLFF
TRBJ2-5 TRBV6-1 CAGKAGTGKETQYF
TRBJ1-4 TRBV6-5 CASSITGTPRGKLFF
TRBJ1-2 TRBV19 CASSILEDYGYTF
TRBJ2-3 TRBV12-5 CASASGSREAADTQYF
TRBJ1-4 TRBV9 CASSTGQGGEKLFF
TRBJ1-2 TRBV29-1 CSVAPRQAGGYTF
TRBJ2-3 TRBV5-1 CASSLTSVGRTDTQYF
TRBJ1-5 TRBV6-1 CASSEGGGNQPQHF
TRBJ1-2 TRBV7-9 CASSLAPNRDGYTF
TRBJ2-7 TRBV7-9 CASSLPTSGRDEQYF
TRBJ2-1 TRBV14 CASSPGLAGVWSYNEQFF
TRBJ2-2 TRBV11-2 CASSLGQTNTGELFF
TRBJ2-2 TRBV15 CATSSRSGGSSTGELFF
TRBJ2-3 TRBV6-5 CASSYSGDTQYF
TRBJ2-7 TRBV5-4 CASSLDSGSYEQYF
TRBJ1-2 TRBV7-6 CASSSPGQGKGYTF
TRBJ2-3 TRBV29-1 CSVRGTLRDTQYF
TRBJ2-3 TRBV6-5 CASSLLASDTDTQYF
TRBJ2-1 TRBV7-2 CASSLPGTHYNEQFF
TRBJ2-7 TRBV19 CASSIFRDRAFEQYF
TRBJ2-7 TRBV15 CATSSHRDRSHEQYF
TRBJ2-2 TRBV9 CASRARLGDGELFF
TRBJ2-7 TRBV7-6 CASSNAGYEQYF